Following are 25 T cell receptor beta chains from one sample sequenced in a study of STAT5B mutations in CD4+ large granular lymphocyte leukemia. Assay: immunoSEQ multiplex PCR; the TCRdb copy retains only in-frame clones and omits some. The sample yields 30,000 to 35,000 clones, roughly two thirds seen once. Source material: CD4+ T cells from blood buffy coats. The source is a human donor in good health.

The V call is TRBV7-9, the J call TRBJ1-4; D possibly corresponds to TRBD1 (5 bases). The germline V gene has CDR1 SEHNR and CDR2 FQNEAQ (reference sequence). V shed 5 bases and J shed 7 bases, with 14 bases lying between them. The CDR3 is 14 amino acids. CDR3 bases: TGTGCCAGCAGCCGCCGGGACGGTCTTGAAAAACTGTTTTTT. Protein: CASSRRDGLEKLFF.

The chain uses TRBV7-9 and TRBJ1-4; D unresolved. The CDR3 totals 14 residues. In germline, CDR1 is SEHNR, CDR2 FQNEAQ (reference sequence). Trimming removed 6 bases at V and 7 bases at J, with 15 bases between. The CDR3 region has the DNA TGTGCCAGCAGACCTACTGGAACCGCTGAAAAACTGTTTTTT. Residues: CASRPTGTAEKLFF. Combining the CDR3 with reference TRBV7-9 and TRBJ1-4 gives the whole variable domain DTGVSQNPRHKITKRGQNVTFRCDPISEHNRLYWYRQTLGQGPEFLTYFQNEAQLEKSRLLSDRFSAERPKGSFSTLEIQRTEQGDSAMYLCASRPTGTAEKLFFGSGTQLSVL.

This clone was picked up a small number of times. The chain links TRBV6-5 to TRBJ1-1; maybe TRBD1 (6 bases). This CDR3 contains 14 residues. The germline CDR1 and CDR2 sequences are MNHEY and SVGAGI. With 5 bases removed from V and 4 bases from J, the gap between germline ends came to 14 bases. CDR3 in amino acids: CASSRTRGPTEAFF. CDR3 sequence (DNA): TGTGCCAGCAGTCGGACCAGGGGCCCCACTGAAGCTTTCTTT.

The J gene is TRBJ1-1, the V gene TRBV19, with 9 nucleotides matching TRBD1. CDR1 LNHDA and CDR2 SQIVND come from the germline V gene (reference sequence). With 9 bases clipped from V and 3 bases from J, the junction kept 5 bases outside the gene matches. The CDR3 is made up of 13 amino acids. The CDR3 loop is CASQRTGDTEAFF. CDR3 in DNA: TGTGCCAGCCAAAGGACAGGGGACACTGAAGCTTTCTTT.

The chain links TRBV19 to TRBJ2-1, with 10 nucleotides matching TRBD1. This CDR3 comprises 15 residues. Unmatched junction bases numbered 6, after V lost 3 bases and J lost 7 bases. Germline V gives CDR1 LNHDA, CDR2 SQIVND (reference sequence). DNA for the CDR3: TGTGCCAGTAGTATGATGGGACAGGGGCTAAATGAGCAGTTCTTC. Residues: CASSMMGQGLNEQFF.

This chain links TRBV19 with TRBJ1-5; 7 bases agree with TRBD1. Germline V lookup: CDR1 LNHDA, CDR2 SQIVND (reference sequence). V was clipped by 8 bases and J by 1 base; unmatched bases: 5. This CDR3 is 14 amino acids long. In DNA, the CDR3 is TGTGCCAGTTGGGACAGCCCGAGCAATCAGCCCCAGCATTTT. It specifies CASWDSPSNQPQHF.

This chain joins TRBV6-1 and TRBJ1-4, with D perhaps TRBD1 (5 bases). Germline CDR1 and CDR2: MNHNS and SASEGT. Trimming cost V 4 bases and J 7 bases, with 13 bases left between them. This CDR3 has 14 amino acids. The CDR3 region has the DNA TGTGCCAGCAGTGTGAGGGGTTTAGGTGAAAAACTGTTTTTT. Protein product: CASSVRGLGEKLFF.

In DNA form, the CDR3 reads TGCGCCAGCAGCCTCGGAGGGGGGGCCCAAGAGACCCAGTACTTC. Translation: CASSLGGGAQETQYF. J is TRBJ2-5 and V is TRBV10-1, with D possibly matching TRBD2 (7 bases). V lost 6 bases and J 1 base, leaving 15 bases between the germline ends. The CDR3 length is 15 residues. In germline, CDR1 is WNHNN, CDR2 SYGVQD (reference sequence).

Written as DNA, the CDR3 is TGCAGCGAAGGAGGCAGCACGGGCTATGGCTACACCTTC. It encodes CSEGGSTGYGYTF. The genes are TRBV29-1 and TRBJ1-2; the D is unclear. This CDR3 has 13 amino acids. The germline CDR1 and CDR2 sequences are SQVTM and ANQGSEA. Trimming cost V 7 bases and J 4 bases, with 16 bases left between them.

The chain carries TRBV9 and TRBJ1-2; 7 bases match TRBD1. The germline V gene has CDR1 SGDLS and CDR2 YYNGEE. With 4 bases clipped from V and 2 bases from J, the junction kept 5 bases outside the gene matches. This CDR3 contains 14 residues. Here the CDR3 reads CASSPGTVNYGYTF. Written as DNA, the CDR3 is TGTGCCAGCAGCCCAGGGACAGTGAACTATGGCTACACCTTC.

The chain combines TRBV6-1 with TRBJ1-5; D call uncertain. V dropped 7 bases and J dropped 7 bases, with 17 bases sitting between them. The CDR3 is 14 residues long. Germline loops: CDR1 MNHNS, CDR2 SASEGT. In nucleotides, the CDR3 is TGTGCCAGCAATCCCACCCGAGGGAACCAGCCCCAGCATTTT. Its protein product is CASNPTRGNQPQHF.

The chain is built from TRBV5-4 and TRBJ1-6; D is perhaps TRBD1 (5 bases). Trimming took 4 bases from V and 10 from J, leaving 15 bases between them. This CDR3 has 14 amino acids. Germline CDR1 reads SGHNT; CDR2 reads YYREEE (reference sequence). CDR3 residues: CASSPVGGLSPLHF. CDR3 nucleotide sequence: TGTGCCAGCAGCCCGGTCGGGGGTCTGTCACCCCTCCACTTT.

The gene calls are TRBV2 and TRBJ1-1; tentatively, D is TRBD1 (5 bases). Germline lookup yields CDR1 SNHLY and CDR2 FYNNEI. This CDR3 comprises 11 residues. The V and J ends lost 3 bases and 11 bases respectively, with 10 bases between them. The CDR3 protein is CASSETAGAFF. The CDR3 DNA reads TGTGCCAGCAGTGAGACAGCTGGGGCTTTCTTT.

The genes are TRBV18 and TRBJ1-1; D perhaps matches TRBD1 (6 bases). The germline V gene has CDR1 KGHSH and CDR2 LQKENI. The CDR3 length is 15 residues. With 2 bases removed from V and 4 bases from J, the gap between germline ends came to 14 bases. This chain's CDR3 is CASSPGTLDGTEAFF. In DNA form, the CDR3 reads TGTGCCAGCTCACCAGGGACACTGGACGGCACTGAAGCTTTCTTT.

The CDR3 is CASRPGQGMDYEQYF. DNA of the CDR3: TGTGCCAGCAGACCAGGACAGGGAATGGACTACGAGCAGTACTTC. The chain employs TRBV6-5 and TRBJ2-7; 8 nucleotides agree with TRBD1. The CDR3 is made up of 15 amino acids. Germline V CDR1 and CDR2: MNHEY, SVGAGI. With 6 bases clipped from V and 3 bases from J, the junction kept 10 bases outside the gene matches.

The chain uses TRBV5-1 and TRBJ2-4; 7 nucleotides agree with TRBD1. The CDR3 extends over 14 amino acids. J was trimmed by 5 bases and V by 5 bases; bases with no gene match: 7. CDR1 SGHRS and CDR2 YFSETQ come from the germline V gene. The CDR3 region is CASSIQGRENIQYF. The CDR3 DNA is TGCGCCAGCAGTATACAGGGGCGCGAAAACATTCAGTACTTC.

J is TRBJ1-5 and V is TRBV4-1; maybe TRBD1 (5 bases). The V end was cut by 0 bases, the J end by 2 bases, with 14 bases between. The germline CDR1 and CDR2 sequences are MGHRA and YSYEKL. The CDR3 sequence is 17 residues long. The CDR3 region has the DNA TGCGCCAGCAGCCAAGATCGGGGCAGCATGGGCAATCAGCCCCAGCATTTT. Residues: CASSQDRGSMGNQPQHF.

This clone occurred once. This chain uses TRBV28 with TRBJ2-3, with D unclear. CDR1 and CDR2 from the germline V gene are MDHEN and SYDVKM. Deletions cut 7 bases from V and 1 base from J, with 9 bases between. This CDR3 has 13 residues. The DNA of the CDR3 is TGTGCCAGCACTGGGTATCGCACAGATACGCAGTATTTT. Protein sequence: CASTGYRTDTQYF.

The CDR3 coding sequence is TGTGCCAGCAGCCTCACCCGGGGAGGAAACTCTGGAAACACCATATATTTT. Encoded protein: CASSLTRGGNSGNTIYF. This rearrangement joins TRBV9 to TRBJ1-3; no clear D. The CDR3 covers 17 residues. Germline assignment: CDR1 SGDLS and CDR2 YYNGEE. Deletions cut 4 bases from V and 0 bases from J, with 17 bases between.

The rearrangement links TRBV19 to TRBJ1-5; TRBD1 matches at 7 bases. Germline CDR1 LNHDA, CDR2 SQIVND (reference sequence). V was clipped by 3 bases and J by 3 bases; unmatched bases: 5. The CDR3 is 15 amino acids. The DNA for the CDR3 is TGTGCCAGTAGTATTAGACAGGGAAACAATCAGCCCCAGCATTTT. Translating it yields CASSIRQGNNQPQHF.

The chain is built from TRBV4-3 and TRBJ2-7, with 16 positions matching TRBD2. This CDR3 region has 16 residues. The junction had 5 bases not matched to a gene; V was cut back by 0 bases and J by 9 bases. Germline loops: CDR1 LGHNA, CDR2 YSLEER. The CDR3 sequence: CASSQEGTSGGATQYF. CDR3 DNA sequence: TGCGCCAGCAGCCAAGAAGGGACTAGCGGGGGGGCGACGCAGTACTTC.

V and J are TRBV5-4 and TRBJ1-5; D remains ambiguous. CDR3 length equals 15 residues. CDR1 is SGHNT, CDR2 YYREEE, per germline (reference sequence). V lost 4 bases and J 2 bases, leaving 13 bases between the germline ends. The CDR3 is CASSQDSQGNQPQHF. The DNA for the CDR3 is TGTGCCAGCAGCCAAGATAGCCAGGGCAATCAGCCCCAGCATTTT.

The rearrangement joins TRBV2 to TRBJ2-7; 12 bases line up with TRBD1. Germline V gives CDR1 SNHLY, CDR2 FYNNEI. The V gene end was trimmed by 6 bases and the J gene end by 4 bases; junction bases not matched to a gene: 16. The CDR3 covers 18 residues. The CDR3 DNA reads as TGTGCCAGCAGCGCCAATAGGCCCGGGACAGGGGGCGGGTACGAGCAGTACTTC. Translation: CASSANRPGTGGGYEQYF.

The gene calls are TRBV4-3 and TRBJ1-4; 8 bases line up with TRBD1. V shed 4 bases and J 8 bases; nucleotides not matched to a gene: 9. This CDR3 contains 15 residues. CDR1 is LGHNA and CDR2 is YSLEER in the germline V gene. CDR3 sequence reads: CASSRQDRVKEKLFF. The CDR3 DNA reads TGCGCCAGCAGCCGCCAGGACAGGGTAAAAGAAAAACTGTTTTTT.

This chain links TRBV2 with TRBJ1-5, with 8 bases aligning to TRBD1. Trimming removed 7 bases from V and 7 bases from J; junction bases left unmatched: 12. Germline CDR1 reads SNHLY; CDR2 reads FYNNEI. The CDR3 extends over 15 amino acids. The CDR3 is CASNGQGGVGQPQHF. The CDR3 nucleotides are TGTGCCAGCAACGGACAGGGAGGTGTGGGGCAGCCCCAGCATTTT.